This T cell receptor beta chain derives from a study of early T cells in non-severe SARS-CoV-2 infection. The overall study: With bulk RNA from unsorted whole blood as input, sequencing yielded unpaired chains.

Attachment of unique molecular identifiers was made to individual cDNA molecules. TCRdb passed the 5' RACE reads through MiXCR, listing each CDR3 protein once. Seen here are tens of thousands of distinct CDR3 sequences, 9% to 15% observed once, and the top ten hold approximately 3.9%. Whole-study results and caveats: The study's VDJdb matching favored anti-spike CD8 responses and missed private and CD4 specificities.

This clonotype was seen repeatedly, ten times or more. Its antigen is not identified. The CDR3 covers 9 residues. The germline CDR1 and CDR2 sequences are MNHEY and SMNVEV (reference sequence). Trimming removed 11 bases from V and 3 bases from J, with 1 base in between. Sample: whole blood. This clonotype originated in an adult who was a healthcare worker with PCR-confirmed SARS-CoV-2 infection or an uninfected control (not recorded which). J is TRBJ2-2 and V is TRBV27; no clear D. CDR3 coding DNA: TGTGCCTACACCGGGGAGCTGTTTTTT. It specifies CAYTGELFF.